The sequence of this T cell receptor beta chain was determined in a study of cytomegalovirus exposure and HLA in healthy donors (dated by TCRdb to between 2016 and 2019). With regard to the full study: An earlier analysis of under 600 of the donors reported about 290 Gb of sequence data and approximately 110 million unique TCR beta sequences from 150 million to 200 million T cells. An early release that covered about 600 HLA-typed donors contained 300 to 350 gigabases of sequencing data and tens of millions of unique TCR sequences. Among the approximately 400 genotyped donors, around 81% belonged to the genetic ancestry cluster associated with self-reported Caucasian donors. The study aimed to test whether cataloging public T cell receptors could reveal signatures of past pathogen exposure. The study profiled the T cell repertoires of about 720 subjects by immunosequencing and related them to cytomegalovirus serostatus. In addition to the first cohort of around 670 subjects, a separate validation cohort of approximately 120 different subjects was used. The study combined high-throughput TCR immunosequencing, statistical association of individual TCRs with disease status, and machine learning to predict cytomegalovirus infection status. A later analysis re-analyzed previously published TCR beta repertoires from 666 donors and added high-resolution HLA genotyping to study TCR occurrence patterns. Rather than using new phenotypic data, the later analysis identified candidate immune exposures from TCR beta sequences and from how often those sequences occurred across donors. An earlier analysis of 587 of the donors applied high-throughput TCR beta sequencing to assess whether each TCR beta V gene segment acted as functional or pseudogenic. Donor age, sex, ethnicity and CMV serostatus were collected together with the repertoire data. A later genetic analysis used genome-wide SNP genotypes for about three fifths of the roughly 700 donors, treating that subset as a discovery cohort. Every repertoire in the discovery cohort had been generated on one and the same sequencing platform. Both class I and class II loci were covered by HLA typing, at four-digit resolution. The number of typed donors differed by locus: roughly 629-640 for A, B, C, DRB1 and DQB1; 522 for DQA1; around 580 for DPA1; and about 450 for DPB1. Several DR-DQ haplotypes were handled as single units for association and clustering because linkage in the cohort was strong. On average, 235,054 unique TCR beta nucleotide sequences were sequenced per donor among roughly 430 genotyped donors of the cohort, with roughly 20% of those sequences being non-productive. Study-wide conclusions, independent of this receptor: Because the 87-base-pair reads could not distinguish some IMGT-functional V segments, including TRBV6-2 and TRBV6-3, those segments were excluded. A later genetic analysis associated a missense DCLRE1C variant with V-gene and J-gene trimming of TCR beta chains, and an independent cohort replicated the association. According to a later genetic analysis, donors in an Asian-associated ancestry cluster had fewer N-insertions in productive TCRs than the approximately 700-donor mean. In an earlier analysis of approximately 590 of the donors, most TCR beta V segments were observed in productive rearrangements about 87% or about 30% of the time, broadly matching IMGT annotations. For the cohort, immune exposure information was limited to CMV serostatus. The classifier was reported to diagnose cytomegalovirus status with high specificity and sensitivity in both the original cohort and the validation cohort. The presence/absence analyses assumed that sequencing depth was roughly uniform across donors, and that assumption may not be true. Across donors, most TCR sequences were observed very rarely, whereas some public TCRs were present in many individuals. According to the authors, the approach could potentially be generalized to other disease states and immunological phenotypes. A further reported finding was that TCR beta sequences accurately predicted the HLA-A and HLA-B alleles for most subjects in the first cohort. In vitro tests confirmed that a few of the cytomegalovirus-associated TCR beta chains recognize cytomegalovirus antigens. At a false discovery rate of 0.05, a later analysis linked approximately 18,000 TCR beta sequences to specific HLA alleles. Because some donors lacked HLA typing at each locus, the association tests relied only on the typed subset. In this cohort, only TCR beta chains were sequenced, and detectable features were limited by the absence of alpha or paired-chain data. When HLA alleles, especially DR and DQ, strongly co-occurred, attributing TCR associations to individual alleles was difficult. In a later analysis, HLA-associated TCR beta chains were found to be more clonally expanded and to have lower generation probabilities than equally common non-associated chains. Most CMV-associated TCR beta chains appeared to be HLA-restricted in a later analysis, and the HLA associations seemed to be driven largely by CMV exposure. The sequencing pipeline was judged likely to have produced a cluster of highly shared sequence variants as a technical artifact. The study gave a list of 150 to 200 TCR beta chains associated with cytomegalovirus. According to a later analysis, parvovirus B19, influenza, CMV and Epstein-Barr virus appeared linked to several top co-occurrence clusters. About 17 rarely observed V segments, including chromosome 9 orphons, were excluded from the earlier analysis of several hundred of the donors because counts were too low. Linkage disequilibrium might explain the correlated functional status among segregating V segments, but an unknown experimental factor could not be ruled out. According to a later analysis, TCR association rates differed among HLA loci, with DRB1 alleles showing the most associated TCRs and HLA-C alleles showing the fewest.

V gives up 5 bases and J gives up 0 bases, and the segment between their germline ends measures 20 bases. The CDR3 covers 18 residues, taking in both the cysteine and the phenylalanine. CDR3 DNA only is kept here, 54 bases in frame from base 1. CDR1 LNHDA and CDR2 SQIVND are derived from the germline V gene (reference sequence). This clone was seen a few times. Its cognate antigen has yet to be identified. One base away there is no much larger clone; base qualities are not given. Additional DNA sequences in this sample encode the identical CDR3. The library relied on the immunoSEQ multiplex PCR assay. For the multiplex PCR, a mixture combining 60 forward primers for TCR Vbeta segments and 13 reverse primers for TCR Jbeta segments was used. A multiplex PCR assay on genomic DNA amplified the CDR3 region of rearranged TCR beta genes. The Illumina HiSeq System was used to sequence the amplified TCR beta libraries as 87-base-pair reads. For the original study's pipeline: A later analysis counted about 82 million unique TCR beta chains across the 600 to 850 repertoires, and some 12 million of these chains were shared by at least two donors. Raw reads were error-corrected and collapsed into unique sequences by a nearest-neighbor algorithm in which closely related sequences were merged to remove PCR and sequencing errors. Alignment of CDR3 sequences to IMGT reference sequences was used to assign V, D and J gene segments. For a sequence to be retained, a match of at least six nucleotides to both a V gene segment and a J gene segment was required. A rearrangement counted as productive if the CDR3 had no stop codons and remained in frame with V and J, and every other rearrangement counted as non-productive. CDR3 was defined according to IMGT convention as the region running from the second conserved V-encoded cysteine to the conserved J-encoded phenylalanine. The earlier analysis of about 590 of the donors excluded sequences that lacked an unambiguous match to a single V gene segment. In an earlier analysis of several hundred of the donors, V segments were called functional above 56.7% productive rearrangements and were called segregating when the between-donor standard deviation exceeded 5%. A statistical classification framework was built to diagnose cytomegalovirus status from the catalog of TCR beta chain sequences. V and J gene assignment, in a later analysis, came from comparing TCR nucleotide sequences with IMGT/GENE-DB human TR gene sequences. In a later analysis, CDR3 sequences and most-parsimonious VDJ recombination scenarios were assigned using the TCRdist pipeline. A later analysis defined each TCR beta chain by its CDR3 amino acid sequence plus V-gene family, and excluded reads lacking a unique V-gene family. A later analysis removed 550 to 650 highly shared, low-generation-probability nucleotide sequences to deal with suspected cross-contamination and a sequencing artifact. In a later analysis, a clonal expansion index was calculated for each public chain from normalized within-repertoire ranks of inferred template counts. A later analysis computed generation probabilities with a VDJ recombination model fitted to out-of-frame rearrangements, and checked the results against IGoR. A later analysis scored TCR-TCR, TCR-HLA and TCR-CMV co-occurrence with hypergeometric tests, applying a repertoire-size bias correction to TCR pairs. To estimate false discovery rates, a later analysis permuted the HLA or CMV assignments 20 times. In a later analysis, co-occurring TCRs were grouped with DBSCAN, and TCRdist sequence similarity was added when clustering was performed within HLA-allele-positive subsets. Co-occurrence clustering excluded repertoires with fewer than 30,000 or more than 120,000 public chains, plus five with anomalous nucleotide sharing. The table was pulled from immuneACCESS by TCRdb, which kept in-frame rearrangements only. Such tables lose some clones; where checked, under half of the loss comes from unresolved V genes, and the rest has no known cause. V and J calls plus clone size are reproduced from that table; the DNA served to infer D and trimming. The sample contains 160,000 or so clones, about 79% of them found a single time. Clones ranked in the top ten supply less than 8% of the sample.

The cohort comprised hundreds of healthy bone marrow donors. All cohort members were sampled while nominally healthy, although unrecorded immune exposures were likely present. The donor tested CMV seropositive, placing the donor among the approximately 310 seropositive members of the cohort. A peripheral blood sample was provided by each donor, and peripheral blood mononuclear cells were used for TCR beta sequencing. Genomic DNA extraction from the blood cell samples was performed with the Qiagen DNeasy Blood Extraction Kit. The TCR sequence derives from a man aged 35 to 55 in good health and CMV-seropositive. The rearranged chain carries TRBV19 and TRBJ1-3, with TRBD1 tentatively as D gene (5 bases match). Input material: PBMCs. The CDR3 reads CASSSPPGRADSGNTIYF. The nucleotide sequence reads TGTGCCAGTAGTTCCCCACCCGGCAGGGCGGACTCTGGAAACACCATATATTTT.